Listed below are T cell receptor beta chains from one sample, sequenced in a study of shared clonotypes between healthy human individuals. Sequencing used immunoSEQ multiplex PCR; TCRdb keeps in-frame clones, though not all of them. The repertoire includes 600,000 to 800,000 clones, around 70% of them detected once, and over 1.5% sits in the top ten. The sequenced material came from memory CD4+ T cells sorted from blood. All receptors come from a woman in her twenties or thirties in good health. The CDR3 runs from the conserved cysteine through the conserved F or W. D genes are given only for firm matches. Part of the rows lack a size; the others show once, few, many or a class for expanded clones.

d_call,v_call,clone_size,j_call,cdr3_nt,cdr3_aa
.,TRBV19,.,TRBJ2-3,TGTGCCAGTAGTATTGGTAGGTCGAACGGGGCAGATACGCAGTATTTT,CASSIGRSNGADTQYF
TRBD1,TRBV6-1,once,TRBJ1-2,TGTGCCAGCAGTTCAGAATCCAGGGGGCTTTATGGCTACACCTTC,CASSSESRGLYGYTF
TRBD2,TRBV2,.,TRBJ2-7,TGTGCCAGCAGACCCCGCATTCTAGCGGACGAGCAGTACTTC,CASRPRILADEQYF
TRBD2,TRBV15,.,TRBJ2-1,TGTGCCACCAGCAGCGGACTAGCGGGAGTCTACAATGAGCAGTTCTTC,CATSSGLAGVYNEQFF
.,TRBV4-2,few,TRBJ2-5,TGTGCCAGCAGCCAAGATTTACGGGGCTACCAAGAGACCCAGTACTTC,CASSQDLRGYQETQYF
.,TRBV7-9,.,TRBJ2-7,TGTGCCAGCAGCTTACGCACAGCCTACGAGCAGTACTTC,CASSLRTAYEQYF
.,TRBV28,.,TRBJ1-3,TGTGCCAGCAGCATGCGGGGGGAAAGAAACACCATATATTTT,CASSMRGERNTIYF
TRBD1,TRBV19,.,TRBJ2-2,TGTGCCAGCCACAAGGGACAGGGAAGTGCCGGGGAGCTGTTTTTT,CASHKGQGSAGELFF
.,TRBV6-1,.,TRBJ1-2,TGTGCCAGCACCCCCCTCCCCGGCTTGGACTATGGCTACACCTTC,CASTPLPGLDYGYTF
.,TRBV5-6,.,TRBJ2-1,TGTGCCAGCAGCTATCAGGGGTACAATGAGCAGTTCTTC,CASSYQGYNEQFF
.,TRBV19,.,TRBJ1-5,TGTGCCAGTAGTATAGGACAGACTAATACTCCAAATCAGCCCCAGCATTTT,CASSIGQTNTPNQPQHF
.,TRBV11-2,.,TRBJ2-7,TGTGCCACAAGGGGCACCGGCGGTCGCGAGCAGTACTTC,CATRGTGGREQYF
.,TRBV27,.,TRBJ1-4,TGTGCCAGCAGCCCCACCCAAAGACAGGCGGGACGGAGTGAAAAACTGTTTTTT,CASSPTQRQAGRSEKLFF
.,TRBV19,.,TRBJ1-3,TGTGCCAGTAGAGGTATGGCAGCTAGTACGTCTGGAAACACCATATATTTT,CASRGMAASTSGNTIYF
.,TRBV28,.,TRBJ1-6,TGTGCCAGCAGCCTCACCGGGGTTCATTCACCCCTCCACTTT,CASSLTGVHSPLHF